The sequence of this T cell receptor beta chain was determined in a study of T-cell memory formation after mild COVID-19. Points on this clonotype: As yet, its antigen is unknown.

General study results and limits: Whereas later expanders leaned CD4+, clones contracting day 15 to 85 showed a balanced CD4/CD8 makeup. Cross-reactive memory apparently joined, as some responding clones appeared in pre-infection memory. Among contracting clones, CD4+ were mainly CM/EM and CD8+ enriched in EMRA. Second-wave clones that peaked on day 37 lacked confirmed SARS-CoV-2 specificity.

TCRdb redid the calling of the 5' RACE reads with MiXCR, one entry per CDR3 protein. The sample has about 180,000 distinct CDR3 sequences; less than 20% are singletons. The CDR3 consists of 12 residues. Trimming pared 6 bases from V and 3 bases from J, leaving 6 bases between. Germline V CDR1 and CDR2: DFQATT, SNEGSKA (reference sequence). The specimen was PBMCs or a T cell subset sorted from them (not recorded which). The rearrangement links TRBV20-1 to TRBJ2-6, with no clear D. The source is a man younger than 35 who had mild COVID-19 (a few samples of this study predate the infection). Cell type and time point are not known. CDR3 amino acids: CSATSGANVLTF. DNA for the CDR3: TGCAGTGCGACCAGTGGGGCCAACGTCCTGACTTTC.